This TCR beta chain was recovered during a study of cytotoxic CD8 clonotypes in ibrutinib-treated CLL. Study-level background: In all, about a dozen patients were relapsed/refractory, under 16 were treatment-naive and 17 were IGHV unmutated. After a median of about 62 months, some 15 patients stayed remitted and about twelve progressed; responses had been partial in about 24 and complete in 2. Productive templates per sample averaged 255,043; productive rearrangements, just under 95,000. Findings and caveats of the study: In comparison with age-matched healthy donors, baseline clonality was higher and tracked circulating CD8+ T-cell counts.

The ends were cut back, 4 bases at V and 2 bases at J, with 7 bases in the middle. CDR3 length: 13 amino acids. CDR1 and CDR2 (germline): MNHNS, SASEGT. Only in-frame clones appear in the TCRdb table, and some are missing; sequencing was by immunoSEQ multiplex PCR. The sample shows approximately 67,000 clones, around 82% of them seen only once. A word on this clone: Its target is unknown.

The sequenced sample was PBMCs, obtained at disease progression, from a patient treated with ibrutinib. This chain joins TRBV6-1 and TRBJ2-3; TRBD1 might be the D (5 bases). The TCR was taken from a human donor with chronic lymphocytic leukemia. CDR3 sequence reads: CASSGQFTDTQYF. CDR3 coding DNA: TGTGCCAGCAGTGGACAGTTCACAGATACGCAGTATTTT.